This T cell receptor beta chain emerged from a study of T cell responses to AZD1222 COVID-19 vaccine. Germline-derived CDR1 and CDR2 are MNHEY and SVGEGT. The CDR3 spans 15 residues. V was pared by 5 bases and J by 4 bases, with 14 bases between. Whole-study findings and limits: CD4 TCRs associated with vaccination spanned spike, dominating at 160-218 and 743-854. White British ancestry dominated among donors, who included more females, and clonal diversity was possibly underestimated. Of spike-specific TCRs, nearly half reportedly target regions left unmutated in variants.

Profiled with immunoSEQ multiplex PCR; TCRdb holds only in-frame clones, not every one. The table lists about 130,000 clones, about 90% of them singletons. Note on this clone: Its antigen is not identified.

The J gene is TRBJ1-4, the V gene TRBV6-2 or TRBV6-3; a weak D match, TRBD1 (6 bases). Sequencing used peripheral blood, obtained on day 0 of MenACWY control vaccination. The receptor comes from an adult in good health. This CDR3 is CASSSRTAYNEKLFF. In DNA form, the CDR3 reads TGTGCCAGCAGTAGCCGGACAGCTTATAATGAAAAACTGTTTTTT.